A selection of T cell receptor beta chains follows, all from one sample in a study of T cell clones after liver transplantation. Sequenced by immunoSEQ multiplex PCR; TCRdb stores in-frame clones only, minus some. The sample carries some 60,000 clones, 71% recorded once. This material consisted of CD4+ T cells from blood, taken before liver transplant. These receptors were obtained from a human donor who received a liver transplant. The CDR3 runs from the conserved cysteine through the conserved F or W. Rows may omit the clone size; those that give it use once, few, many or a size class.

>TRBJ2-1|TRBV5-1|.
CASSLGYYNEQFF
>TRBJ2-5|TRBV6-5|.
CASSPGGANQETQYF
>TRBJ1-1|TRBV9|once
CASSLTGQGLTFF
>TRBJ1-5|TRBV28|.
CASSRGLGINQPQHF
>TRBJ1-2|TRBV10-1|.
CASSRTVNYGYTF
>TRBJ1-2|TRBV7-2|.
CASSLGAGQGRGYTF
>.|TRBV21-1|.
CAKIQGVFNEQYF
>TRBJ2-3|TRBV7-9|.
CASSLVKGQGPDTQYF
>TRBJ1-4|TRBV6-1|.
CATLDRGMDNEKLFF
>TRBJ2-1|TRBV11-2|.
CASSRTGSPNEQFF
>TRBJ1-2|TRBV19|.
CASSRRLEWQGGGYTF
>TRBJ1-2|TRBV9|.
CASSVGRGDKRGYTF
>TRBJ1-4|TRBV9|.
CASSVSQNSNEKLFF